This T cell receptor (beta chain) was obtained from a study of blood T cell repertoires in COVID-19. Assignments of participants to cohorts depended upon their own reported clinical history. The germline V gene encodes CDR1 SEHNR and CDR2 FQNEAQ (reference sequence). The V and J ends lost 1 base and 0 bases respectively, with 6 bases between them. CDR3 size: 15 residues. This clone has a handful of counts. Other nucleotide sequences in the sample specify the same CDR3. Assay: immunoSEQ multiplex PCR; the TCRdb copy retains only in-frame clones and omits some. The sample has over 250,000 clones, around 89% seen once; the top ten hold just under 9%.

This TCR came from a middle-aged man who had recovered from COVID-19. V gene TRBV7-9 combines with J gene TRBJ1-4; D not resolved. The source material was PBMCs or T cells enriched from blood (not recorded which). The DNA for the CDR3 is TGTGCCAGCAGCTTAGACGGGGCAACTAATGAAAAACTGTTTTTT. It yields the protein CASSLDGATNEKLFF. The entire variable domain, with the rest obtained from reference TRBV7-9 and TRBJ1-4, is as follows: DTGVSQNPRHKITKRGQNVTFRCDPISEHNRLYWYRQTLGQGPEFLTYFQNEAQLEKSRLLSDRFSAERPKGSFSTLEIQRTEQGDSAMYLCASSLDGATNEKLFFGSGTQLSVL.